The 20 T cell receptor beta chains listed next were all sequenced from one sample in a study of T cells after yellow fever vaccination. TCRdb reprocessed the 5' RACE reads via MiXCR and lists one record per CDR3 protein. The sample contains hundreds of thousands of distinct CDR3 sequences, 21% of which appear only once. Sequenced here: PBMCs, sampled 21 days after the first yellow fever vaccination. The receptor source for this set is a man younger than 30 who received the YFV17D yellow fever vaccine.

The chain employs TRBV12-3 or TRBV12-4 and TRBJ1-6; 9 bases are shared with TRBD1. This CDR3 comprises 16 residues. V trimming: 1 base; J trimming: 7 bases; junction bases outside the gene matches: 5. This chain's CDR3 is CASSLETGGNNSPLHF. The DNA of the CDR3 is TGTGCCAGCAGTTTAGAGACAGGGGGGAACAATTCACCCCTCCACTTT.

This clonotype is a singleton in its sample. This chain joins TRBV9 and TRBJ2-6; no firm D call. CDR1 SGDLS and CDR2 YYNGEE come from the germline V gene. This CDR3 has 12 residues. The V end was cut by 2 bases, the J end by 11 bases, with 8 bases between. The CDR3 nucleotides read TGTGCCAGCAGCGTGTCTACACACGTCCTGACTTTC. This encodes CASSVSTHVLTF.

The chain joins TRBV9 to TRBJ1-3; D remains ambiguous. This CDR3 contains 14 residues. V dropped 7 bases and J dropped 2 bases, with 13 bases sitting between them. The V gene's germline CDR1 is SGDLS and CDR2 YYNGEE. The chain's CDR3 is CASGAGRTGNTIYF. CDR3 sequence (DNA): TGTGCCAGCGGAGCGGGGAGAACTGGAAACACCATATATTTT.

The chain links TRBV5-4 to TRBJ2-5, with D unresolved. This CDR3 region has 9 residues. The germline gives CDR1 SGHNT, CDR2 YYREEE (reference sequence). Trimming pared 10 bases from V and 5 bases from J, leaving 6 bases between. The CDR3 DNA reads TGTGCCTACGGGGAGACCCAGTACTTC. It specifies CAYGETQYF.

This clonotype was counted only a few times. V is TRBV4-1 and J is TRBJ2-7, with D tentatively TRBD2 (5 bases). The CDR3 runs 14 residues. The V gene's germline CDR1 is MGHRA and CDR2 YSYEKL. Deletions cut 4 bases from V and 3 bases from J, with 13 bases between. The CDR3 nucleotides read TGCGCCAGCAGCCCCCGGGAACGAGGCTACGAGCAGTACTTC. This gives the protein CASSPRERGYEQYF.

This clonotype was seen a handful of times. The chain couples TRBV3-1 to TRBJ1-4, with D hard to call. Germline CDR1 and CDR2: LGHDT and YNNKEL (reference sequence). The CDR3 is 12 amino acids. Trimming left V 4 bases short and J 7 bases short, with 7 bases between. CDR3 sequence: CASSLWGEKLFF. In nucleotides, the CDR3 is TGTGCCAGCAGCCTATGGGGTGAAAAACTGTTTTTT.

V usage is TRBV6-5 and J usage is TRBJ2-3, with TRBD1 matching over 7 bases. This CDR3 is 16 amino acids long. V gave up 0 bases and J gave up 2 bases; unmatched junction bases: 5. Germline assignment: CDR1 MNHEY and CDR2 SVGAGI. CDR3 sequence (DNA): TGTGCCAGCAGTTACTCCCCGGGGACAGACACAGATACGCAGTATTTT. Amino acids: CASSYSPGTDTDTQYF.

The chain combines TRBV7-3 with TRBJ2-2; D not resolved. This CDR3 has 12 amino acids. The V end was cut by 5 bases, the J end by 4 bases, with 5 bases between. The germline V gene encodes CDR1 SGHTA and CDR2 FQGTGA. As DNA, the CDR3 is TGTGCCAGCAGCACTCTCACCGGGGAGCTGTTTTTT. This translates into CASSTLTGELFF. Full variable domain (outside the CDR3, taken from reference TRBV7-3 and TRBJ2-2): GAGVSQTPSNKVTEKGKYVELRCDPISGHTALYWYRQSLGQGPEFLIYFQGTGAADDSGLPNDRFFAVRPEGSVSTLKIQRTERGDSAVYLCASSTLTGELFFGEGSRLTVL.

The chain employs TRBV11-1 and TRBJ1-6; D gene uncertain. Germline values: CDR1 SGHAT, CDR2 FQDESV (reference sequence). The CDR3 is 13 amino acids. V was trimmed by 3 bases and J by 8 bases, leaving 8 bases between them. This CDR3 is CASSFQVYSPLHF. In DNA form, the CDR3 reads TGTGCCAGCAGCTTTCAGGTTTATTCACCCCTCCACTTT.

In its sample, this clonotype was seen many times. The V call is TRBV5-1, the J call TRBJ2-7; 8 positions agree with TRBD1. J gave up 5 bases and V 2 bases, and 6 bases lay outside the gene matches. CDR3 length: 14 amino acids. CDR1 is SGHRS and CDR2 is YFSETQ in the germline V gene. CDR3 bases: TGCGCCAGCAGCTTCCAGGGGGCCCGGGACGAGCAGTACTTC. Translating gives CASSFQGARDEQYF.

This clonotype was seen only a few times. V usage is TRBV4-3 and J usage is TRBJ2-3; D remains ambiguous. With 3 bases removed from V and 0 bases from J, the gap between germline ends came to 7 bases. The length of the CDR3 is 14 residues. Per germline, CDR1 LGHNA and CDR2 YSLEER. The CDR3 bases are TGCGCCAGCAGCCAGTTATCTAGCACAGATACGCAGTATTTT. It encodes CASSQLSSTDTQYF.

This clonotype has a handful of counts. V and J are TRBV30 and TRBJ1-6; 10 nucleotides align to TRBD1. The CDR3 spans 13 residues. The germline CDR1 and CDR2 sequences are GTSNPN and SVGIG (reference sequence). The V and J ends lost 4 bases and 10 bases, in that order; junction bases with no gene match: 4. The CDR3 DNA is TGTGCCTGGACCCGGGACAGGGGCTCACCCCTCCACTTT. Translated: CAWTRDRGSPLHF.

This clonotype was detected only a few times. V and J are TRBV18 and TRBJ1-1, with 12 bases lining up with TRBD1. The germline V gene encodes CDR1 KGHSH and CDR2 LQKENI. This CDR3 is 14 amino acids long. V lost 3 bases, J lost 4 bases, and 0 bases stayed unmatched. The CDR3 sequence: CASSPGQGATEAFF. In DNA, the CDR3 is TGTGCCAGCTCACCGGGACAGGGGGCCACTGAAGCTTTCTTT.

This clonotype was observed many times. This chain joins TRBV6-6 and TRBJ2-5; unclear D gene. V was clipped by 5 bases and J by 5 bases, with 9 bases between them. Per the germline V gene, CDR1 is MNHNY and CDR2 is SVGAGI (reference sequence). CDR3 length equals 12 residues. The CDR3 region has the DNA TGTGCCAGCAGTAGGACCATCGAGACCCAGTACTTC. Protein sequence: CASSRTIETQYF.

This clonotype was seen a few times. The CDR3 region is CASRDYRGRGETQYF. CDR3 coding DNA: TGTGCCAGCAGAGACTATAGGGGCAGAGGAGAGACCCAGTACTTC. The chain is built from TRBV11-2 and TRBJ2-5; D could derive from TRBD1 or TRBD2 (5 bases each). Germline V lookup: CDR1 SGHAT, CDR2 FQNNGV. V lost 6 bases and J lost 4, with 18 bases in between. This CDR3 has 15 residues.

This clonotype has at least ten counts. The CDR3: CASSPSRGVSYEQYF. As DNA, the CDR3 is TGTGCCAGCAGCCCCTCGCGGGGGGTGTCCTACGAGCAGTACTTC. The chain links TRBV12-3 or TRBV12-4 to TRBJ2-7; 8 bases fit TRBD2. With V trimmed by 6 bases and J by 1 base, 8 bases remained unmatched. The CDR3 contains 15 residues.

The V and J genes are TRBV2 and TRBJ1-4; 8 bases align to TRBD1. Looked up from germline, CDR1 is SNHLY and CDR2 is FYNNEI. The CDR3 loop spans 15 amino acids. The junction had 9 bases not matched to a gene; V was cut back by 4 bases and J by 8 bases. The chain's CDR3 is CASSVRAGGREKLFF. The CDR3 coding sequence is TGTGCCAGCAGTGTACGGGCAGGGGGCCGAGAAAAACTGTTTTTT.

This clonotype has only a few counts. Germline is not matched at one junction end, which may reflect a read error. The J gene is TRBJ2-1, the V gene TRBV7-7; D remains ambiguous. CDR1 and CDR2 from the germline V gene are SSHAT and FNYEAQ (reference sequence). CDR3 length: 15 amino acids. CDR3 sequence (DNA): TGTGCTAGCAGCTTAGACCGGACGAAGTACAATGAGCAGTTCTTC. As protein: CASSLDRTKYNEQFF.

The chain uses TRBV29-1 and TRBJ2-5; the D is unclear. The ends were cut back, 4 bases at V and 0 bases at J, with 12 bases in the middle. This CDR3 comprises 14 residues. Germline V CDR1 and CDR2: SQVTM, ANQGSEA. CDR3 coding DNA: TGCAGCGTTGTTTCCATGAGGTACCAAGAGACCCAGTACTTC. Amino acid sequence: CSVVSMRYQETQYF. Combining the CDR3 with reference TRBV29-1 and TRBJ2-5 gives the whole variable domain SAVISQKPSRDICQRGTSLTIQCQVDSQVTMMFWYRQQPGQSLTLIATANQGSEATYESGFVIDKFPISRPNLTFSTLTVSNMSPEDSSIYLCSVVSMRYQETQYFGPGTRLLVL.

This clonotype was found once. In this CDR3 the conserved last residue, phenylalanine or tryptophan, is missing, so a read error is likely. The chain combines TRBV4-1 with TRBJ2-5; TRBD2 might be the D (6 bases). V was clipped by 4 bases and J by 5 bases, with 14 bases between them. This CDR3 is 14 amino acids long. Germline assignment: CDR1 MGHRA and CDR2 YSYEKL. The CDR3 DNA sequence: TGCGCCAGCAGCCGCCTGGGGCTAGCGGAGACCCAGTACTCC. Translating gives CASSRLGLAETQYS.